These 21 T cell receptor beta chains were all obtained from the same sample, sequenced in a study of regulatory T cells in long-lasting Graves disease. Documented time point: persistent/refractory GD, antithyroid drugs over 5 years with positive TRAb. The authors made the TCR library using RNA they extracted from PBMCs. Sequencing libraries for TCR beta were prepared with iRepertoire HTBI primers and Arm-PCR of CDR3 regions. TCRdb reprocessed the multiplex PCR reads with MiXCR, giving one entry per CDR3 protein. The table shows around 400,000 distinct CDR3 sequences, with about 21% occurring only once. Material: peripheral blood mononuclear cells (PBMCs), obtained when the disease was refractory, from a patient treated with antithyroid drugs. All receptors derive from a female donor with Graves disease.

The chain is built from TRBV24-1 and TRBJ2-2, with TRBD1 identical over 11 bases. This CDR3 has 17 amino acids. Germline loops: CDR1 KGHDR, CDR2 SFDVKD. The V gene end was trimmed by 4 bases and the J gene end by 5 bases; junction bases not matched to a gene: 8. CDR3 region: CATSDPGQGAWTGELFF. DNA of the CDR3: TGTGCCACCAGTGACCCTGGACAGGGGGCTTGGACCGGGGAGCTGTTTTTT.

This clonotype occurred a few times. The chain is built from TRBV27 and TRBJ2-1; the match to TRBD2 covers 8 bases. The germline CDR1 and CDR2 sequences are MNHEY and SMNVEV (reference sequence). CDR3 length equals 14 residues. Losses at the gene ends were 5 bases for V and 8 bases for J; bases not matched to a gene: 8. Here the CDR3 reads CASSAQGLVDEQFF. DNA for the CDR3: TGTGCCAGCAGTGCCCAGGGACTAGTGGATGAGCAGTTCTTC.

The chain joins TRBV30 to TRBJ2-6; D is unresolved. Deletions cut 4 bases from V and 0 bases from J, with 16 bases between. Germline V lookup: CDR1 GTSNPN, CDR2 SVGIG (reference sequence). CDR3 length equals 17 residues. CDR3 DNA: TGTGCCTGGATACAAGGATATGGAACCTCTGGGGCCAACGTCCTGACTTTC. Translation gives CAWIQGYGTSGANVLTF.

The chain has TRBV5-1 and TRBJ2-5; D unclear. The CDR3 totals 10 residues. Germline lookup yields CDR1 SGHRS and CDR2 YFSETQ. Between the trimmed V and J ends, which lost 6 bases and 10 bases, there was a span of 10 bases. The CDR3 loop reads CASTPLNQYF. The CDR3 region has the DNA TGCGCCAGCACCCCCCTGAACCAGTACTTC.

The table lists this clonotype with many counts. This CDR3 is CASSLDQGNYGYTF. CDR3 bases: TGTGCCAGCAGCTTAGATCAGGGGAACTATGGCTACACCTTC. The chain links TRBV11-2 to TRBJ1-2; tentatively, D is TRBD1 (6 bases). CDR3 length equals 14 residues. Trimming took off 0 bases at V and 2 bases at J, with 7 bases between the two ends. Germline V gene sequence: CDR1 SGHAT, CDR2 FQNNGV.

At least ten counts were recorded for this clonotype. The chain is built from TRBV20-1 and TRBJ2-5, with D possibly TRBD2 on 5 matching bases. V lost 6 bases, J lost 4 bases, and 24 bases lay in between. CDR1 and CDR2 from the germline V gene are DFQATT and SNEGSKA (reference sequence). The CDR3 is made up of 16 amino acids. DNA of the CDR3: TGCAGTGCAACTACCGAGGGCACGGATGCTTCAGAGACCCAGTACTTC. Translated: CSATTEGTDASETQYF.

Regarding this clonotype: A much larger clone lies a single base off, so this may be a read error. CDR3 coding DNA: TGTGCCAGCAGCCAAGGGCAGACCCAGTACTTC. Translation gives CASSQGQTQYF. The gene calls are TRBV14 and TRBJ2-5; no definite D call. Germline V gives CDR1 SGHDN, CDR2 FVKESK. The CDR3 is 11 amino acids. Trimming took 1 base from V and 6 from J, leaving 3 bases between them.

Note on this clonotype: Compared with germline, one end of the junction differs, possibly owing to a read error. The chain couples TRBV5-6 to TRBJ2-2; D is perhaps TRBD1 or TRBD2 (5 bases each). Germline CDR1 is SGHDT and CDR2 is YYEEEE. The CDR3 is made up of 13 amino acids. CDR3: CASSLSGPGDLFF. The CDR3 DNA is TGTGCCAGCAGCTTGTCGGGGCCCGGGGATCTGTTTTTT.

This clonotype has only a few counts. This chain uses TRBV20-1 with TRBJ1-1; 9 bases align to TRBD1. V shed 5 bases, J shed 5 bases, and the junction held 6 bases outside the gene matches. Per germline, CDR1 DFQATT and CDR2 SNEGSKA (reference sequence). This CDR3 has 13 amino acids. This chain's CDR3 is CSAYRGLVTEAFF. CDR3 sequence (DNA): TGCAGTGCTTACAGGGGGCTGGTTACTGAAGCTTTCTTT.

In this sample, this clonotype turned up many times. The chain is built from TRBV6-2 or TRBV6-3 and TRBJ2-3, with D tentatively TRBD2 (6 bases). The CDR3 covers 16 residues. Trimming pared 0 bases from V and 1 base from J, leaving 11 bases between. Germline V gives CDR1 MNHEY, CDR2 SVGEGT. The chain's CDR3 is CASSYSTSGRTDTQYF. The DNA of the CDR3 is TGTGCCAGCAGTTACTCGACTAGTGGACGCACAGATACGCAGTATTTT.

Turning to this clonotype: A much larger clone is a single base away; this may be a read error. The conserved phenylalanine or tryptophan is not found at the CDR3 terminus, so this likely reflects a read error. The rearrangement links TRBV20-1 to TRBJ2-5; D remains unclear. Germline V CDR1 and CDR2: DFQATT, SNEGSKA (reference sequence). The CDR3 consists of 13 residues. Trimming left V 4 bases short and J 0 bases short, with 9 bases between. CDR3 in DNA: TGCAGTGCTACCGGACGGAACCAAGAGACCCAGTACCTC. This gives the protein CSATGRNQETQYL.

This CDR3 reads CASSLAGRSYNEQFF. DNA of the CDR3: TGTGCCAGCAGTCTAGCGGGGCGCTCCTACAATGAGCAGTTCTTC. The chain has TRBV6-1 and TRBJ2-1; 9 bases align to TRBD2. CDR1 is MNHNS and CDR2 is SASEGT in the germline V gene. This CDR3 has 15 residues. J lost 0 bases, V lost 5 bases, and 2 bases had no gene match.

This clonotype was seen at least ten times. This sequence joins TRBV2 and TRBJ2-2, with D maybe TRBD1 (5 bases). The V and J ends lost 3 bases and 1 base respectively, with 9 bases between them. Germline CDR1 is SNHLY and CDR2 is FYNNEI. CDR3 size: 15 residues. This chain's CDR3 is CASSDRVVNTGELFF. In nucleotides, the CDR3 is TGTGCCAGCAGTGACAGGGTTGTGAACACCGGGGAGCTGTTTTTT.

This clonotype was observed many times. V and J are TRBV2 and TRBJ2-7; TRBD1 agrees at 10 bases. CDR1 is SNHLY, CDR2 FYNNEI, per germline. The trim removed 8 bases at V and 5 bases at J, leaving 3 bases unmatched. The CDR3 totals 12 residues. CDR3 sequence reads: CASLTGGDEQYF. In nucleotides, the CDR3 is TGTGCCAGCCTGACAGGGGGCGACGAGCAGTACTTC.

A note on this clonotype: It may be a read error: a sequence one base away is much more abundant. The chain combines TRBV7-2 with TRBJ2-7; D unresolved. CDR1 is SGHTA, CDR2 FQGNSA, per germline. Trimming shortened V by 5 bases and J by 4 bases, and 21 bases separated the two germline ends. CDR3 length equals 16 residues. CDR3 nucleotides: TGTGCCAGCAGCGCCTTAGCAGTCAATGCTTTTTACGAGCAGTACTTC. Its translation: CASSALAVNAFYEQYF.

In this sample, this clonotype turned up a few times. This chain links TRBV9 with TRBJ2-7, with D perhaps matching TRBD2 (6 bases). Germline-derived CDR1 and CDR2 are SGDLS and YYNGEE. This CDR3 comprises 13 residues. V lost 1 base to trimming and J lost 2 bases, with 7 bases between them. In DNA form, the CDR3 reads TGTGCCAGCAGCGTACGGGGGACCTACGAGCAGTACTTC. It codes for CASSVRGTYEQYF. The full variable domain, its missing parts supplied by reference TRBV9 and TRBJ2-7, is DSGVTQTPKHLITATGQRVTLRCSPRSGDLSVYWYQQSLDQGLQFLIQYYNGEERAKGNILERFSAQQFPDLHSELNLSSLELGDSALYFCASSVRGTYEQYFGPGTRLTVT.

This clonotype was detected only once. The chain uses TRBV5-1 and TRBJ2-3; no reliable D call. V was shortened by 0 bases and J by 6 bases, with 14 bases between the two germline ends. The germline V gene has CDR1 SGHRS and CDR2 YFSETQ. CDR3 length: 15 residues. CDR3 protein: CASSLATPSADTQYF. CDR3 DNA sequence: TGCGCCAGCAGCTTGGCGACACCCTCGGCGGATACGCAGTATTTT.

This clonotype appeared many times. The chain recombines TRBV29-1 with TRBJ2-5, with a possible D match to TRBD1 (5 bases). There are 15 residues in the CDR3. Trimming left V 3 bases short and J 4 bases short, with 18 bases between. Germline loops: CDR1 SQVTM, CDR2 ANQGSEA. The CDR3 reads CSVESIGRVVETQYF. The DNA of the CDR3 is TGCAGCGTTGAGTCGATCGGCAGGGTGGTAGAGACCCAGTACTTC.

This clonotype was counted at least ten times. The CDR3 sequence is CATLTFTGDTYGYTF. CDR3 nucleotides: TGTGCCACCTTGACTTTTACAGGGGATACCTATGGCTACACCTTC. The chain employs TRBV2 and TRBJ1-2, with 7 bases that match TRBD1. The CDR3 spans 15 residues. The junction had 15 bases not matched to a gene; V was cut back by 10 bases and J by 4 bases. Germline values: CDR1 SNHLY, CDR2 FYNNEI.

About this clonotype itself: A single base separates this from a much larger clone, so it may be a read error. This chain connects TRBV20-1 to TRBJ1-2; maybe TRBD1 (5 bases). V was pared by 4 bases and J by 4 bases, with 19 bases between. CDR1 is DFQATT and CDR2 is SNEGSKA in the germline V gene (reference sequence). The CDR3 consists of 15 residues. The CDR3, as DNA: TGCAGTGCTATCTCCGACAGTGGGGGGGGCTATGGCTACACCTTC. This sequence encodes CSAISDSGGGYGYTF.

The V and J genes are TRBV18 and TRBJ2-1, with 9 positions matching TRBD1. Looked up from germline, CDR1 is KGHSH and CDR2 is LQKENI. The CDR3 length is 16 residues. The ends lost 5 bases at V and 3 bases at J; junction bases unmatched: 8. The CDR3 region has the DNA TGTGCCAGCTCAGCCACAGGGGGCGGCGTCTACAATGAGCAGTTCTTC. Amino acid sequence: CASSATGGGVYNEQFF.